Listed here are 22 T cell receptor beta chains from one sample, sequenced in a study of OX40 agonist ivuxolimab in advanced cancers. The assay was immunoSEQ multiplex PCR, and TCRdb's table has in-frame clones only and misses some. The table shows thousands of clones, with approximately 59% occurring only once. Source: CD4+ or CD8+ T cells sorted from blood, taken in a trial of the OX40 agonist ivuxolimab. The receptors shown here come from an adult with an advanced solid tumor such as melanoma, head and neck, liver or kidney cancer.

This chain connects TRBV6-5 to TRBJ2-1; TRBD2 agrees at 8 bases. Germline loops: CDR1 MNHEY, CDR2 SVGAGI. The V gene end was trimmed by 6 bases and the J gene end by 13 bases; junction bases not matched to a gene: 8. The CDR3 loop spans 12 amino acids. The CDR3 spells CASSSVAGSQFF. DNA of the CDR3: TGTGCCAGCAGCTCAGTAGCGGGAAGTCAGTTCTTC.

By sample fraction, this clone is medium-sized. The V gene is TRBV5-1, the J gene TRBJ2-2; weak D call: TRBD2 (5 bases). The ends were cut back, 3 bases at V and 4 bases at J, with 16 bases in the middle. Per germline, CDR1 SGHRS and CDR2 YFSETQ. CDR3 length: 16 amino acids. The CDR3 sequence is CASSSPEGVSTGELFF. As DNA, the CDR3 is TGCGCCAGCAGCTCTCCAGAGGGCGTGAGCACCGGGGAGCTGTTTTTT.

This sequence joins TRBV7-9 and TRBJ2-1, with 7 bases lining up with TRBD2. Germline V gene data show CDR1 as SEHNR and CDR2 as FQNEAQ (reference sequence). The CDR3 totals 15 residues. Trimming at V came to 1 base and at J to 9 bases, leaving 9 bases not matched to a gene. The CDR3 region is CASSLGGGARVEQFF. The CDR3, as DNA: TGTGCCAGCAGCTTAGGGGGGGGAGCCCGGGTTGAGCAGTTCTTC.

This CDR3 reads CASSQGRGGAYEQYF. The CDR3 region has the DNA TGTGCCAGCAGCCAAGGGCGGGGGGGCGCCTACGAGCAGTACTTC. This chain uses TRBV14 with TRBJ2-7; 9 bases line up with TRBD2. CDR1 and CDR2 from the germline V gene are SGHDN and FVKESK. The CDR3 sequence is 15 residues long. Trimming at V came to 1 base and at J to 2 bases, leaving 3 bases not matched to a gene.

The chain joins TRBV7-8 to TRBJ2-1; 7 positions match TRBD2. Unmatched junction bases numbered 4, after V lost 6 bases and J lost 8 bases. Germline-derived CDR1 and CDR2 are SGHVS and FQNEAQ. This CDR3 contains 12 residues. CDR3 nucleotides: TGTGCCAGCAGAGGCACTAGCGATGAGCAGTTCTTC. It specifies CASRGTSDEQFF.

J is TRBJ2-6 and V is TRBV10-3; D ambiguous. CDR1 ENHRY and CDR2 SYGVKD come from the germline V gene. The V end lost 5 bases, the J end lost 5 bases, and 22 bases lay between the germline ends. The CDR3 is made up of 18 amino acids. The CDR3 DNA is TGTGCCATCAGTCGCGCGATCTGTATACAAAGTCGGGCCAACGTCCTGACTTTC. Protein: CAISRAICIQSRANVLTF.

The CDR3 DNA reads as TGTGCCAGCAGCCTGGGGACAGGGGCAAACACTGAAGCTTTCTTT. It translates to CASSLGTGANTEAFF. The chain combines TRBV5-6 with TRBJ1-1; 10 nucleotides agree with TRBD1. Germline V gives CDR1 SGHDT, CDR2 YYEEEE. This CDR3 comprises 15 residues. Germline trimming cut 4 bases from V and 2 bases from J; bases unmatched to any gene: 5.

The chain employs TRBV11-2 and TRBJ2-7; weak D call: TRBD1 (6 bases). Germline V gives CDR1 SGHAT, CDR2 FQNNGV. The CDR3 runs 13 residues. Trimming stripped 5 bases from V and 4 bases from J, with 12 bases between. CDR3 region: CASSLNRVYEQYF. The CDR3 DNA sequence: TGTGCCAGCAGCCTTAACAGGGTTTACGAGCAGTACTTC.

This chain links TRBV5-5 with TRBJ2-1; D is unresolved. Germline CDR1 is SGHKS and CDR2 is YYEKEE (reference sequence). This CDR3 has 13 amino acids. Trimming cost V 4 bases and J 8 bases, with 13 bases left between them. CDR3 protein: CASSILGPDEQFF. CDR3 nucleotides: TGTGCCAGCAGCATACTTGGTCCTGATGAGCAGTTCTTC.

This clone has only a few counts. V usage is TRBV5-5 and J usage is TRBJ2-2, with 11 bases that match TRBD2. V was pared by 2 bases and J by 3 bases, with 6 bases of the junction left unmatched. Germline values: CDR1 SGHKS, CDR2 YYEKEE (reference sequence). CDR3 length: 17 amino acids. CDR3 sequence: CASSLGTSGRDTGELFF. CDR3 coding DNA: TGTGCCAGCAGCTTAGGAACTAGCGGGAGAGACACCGGGGAGCTGTTTTTT.

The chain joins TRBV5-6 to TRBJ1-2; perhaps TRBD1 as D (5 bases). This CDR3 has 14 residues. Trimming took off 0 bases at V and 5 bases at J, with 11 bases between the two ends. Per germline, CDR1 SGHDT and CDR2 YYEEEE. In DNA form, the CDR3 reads TGTGCCAGCAGCTTGGTAGCAGGGCCTTATGGCTACACCTTC. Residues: CASSLVAGPYGYTF.

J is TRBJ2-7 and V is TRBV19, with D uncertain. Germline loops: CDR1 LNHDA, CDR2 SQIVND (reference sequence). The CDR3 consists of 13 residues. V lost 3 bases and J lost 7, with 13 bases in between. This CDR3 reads CASSILLIGEQYF. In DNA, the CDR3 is TGTGCCAGTAGTATTTTGCTTATTGGGGAGCAGTACTTC.

The CDR3 is CSVVQHEQFF. CDR3 in DNA: TGCAGCGTGGTACAGCATGAGCAGTTCTTC. V gene TRBV29-1 combines with J gene TRBJ2-1; D unclear. CDR3 length: 10 residues. V lost 6 bases to trimming and J lost 8 bases, with 8 bases between them. Germline CDR1 SQVTM, CDR2 ANQGSEA.

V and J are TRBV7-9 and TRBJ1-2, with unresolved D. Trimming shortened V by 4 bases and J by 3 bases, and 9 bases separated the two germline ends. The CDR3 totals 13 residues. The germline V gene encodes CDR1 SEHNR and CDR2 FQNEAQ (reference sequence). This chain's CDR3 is CASSSPGDYGYTF. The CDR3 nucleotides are TGTGCCAGCAGCTCCCCAGGAGACTATGGCTACACCTTC.

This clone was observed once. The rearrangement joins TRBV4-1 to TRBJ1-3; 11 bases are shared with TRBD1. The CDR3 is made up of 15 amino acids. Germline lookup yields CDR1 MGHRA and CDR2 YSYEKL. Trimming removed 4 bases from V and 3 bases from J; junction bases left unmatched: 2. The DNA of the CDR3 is TGCGCCAGCAGCCTTGGGACAGGGGGTGGAAACACCATATATTTT. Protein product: CASSLGTGGGNTIYF.

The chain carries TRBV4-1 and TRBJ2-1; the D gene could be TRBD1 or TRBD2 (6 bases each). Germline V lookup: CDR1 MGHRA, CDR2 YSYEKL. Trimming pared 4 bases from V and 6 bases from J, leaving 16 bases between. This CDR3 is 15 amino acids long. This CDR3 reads CASSLEGGTGNEQFF. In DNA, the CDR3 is TGCGCCAGCAGCCTCGAGGGGGGTACGGGCAATGAGCAGTTCTTC.

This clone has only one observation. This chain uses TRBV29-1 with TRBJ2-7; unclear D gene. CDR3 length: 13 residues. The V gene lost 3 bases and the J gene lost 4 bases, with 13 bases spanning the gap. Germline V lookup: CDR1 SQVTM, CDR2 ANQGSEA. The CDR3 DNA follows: TGCAGCGTTGAGAAAGGAGAAGGTTACGAGCAGTACTTC. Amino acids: CSVEKGEGYEQYF.

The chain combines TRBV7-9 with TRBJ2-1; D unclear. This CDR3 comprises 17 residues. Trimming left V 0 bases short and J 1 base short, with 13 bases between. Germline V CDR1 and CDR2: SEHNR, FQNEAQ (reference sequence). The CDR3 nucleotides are TGTGCCAGCAGCTTAGCGCTAACGCTAGTTTCCTACAATGAGCAGTTCTTC. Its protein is CASSLALTLVSYNEQFF.

The CDR3 region is CASSLDEGGRRNEQFF. CDR3 in DNA: TGTGCCAGCAGCCTAGACGAAGGCGGGAGAAGGAATGAGCAGTTCTTC. The gene calls are TRBV7-8 and TRBJ2-1, with 7 bases aligning to TRBD2. CDR1 is SGHVS and CDR2 is FQNEAQ in the germline V gene. The V segment lost 5 bases and the J segment 7 bases; nucleotides outside the gene matches: 14. The CDR3 covers 16 residues.

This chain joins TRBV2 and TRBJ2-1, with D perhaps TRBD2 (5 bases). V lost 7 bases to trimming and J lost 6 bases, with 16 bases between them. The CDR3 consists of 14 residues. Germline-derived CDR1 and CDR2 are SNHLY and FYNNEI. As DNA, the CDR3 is TGTGCCAGCAAGCGGACCGCGTTCGGCAATGAGCAGTTCTTC. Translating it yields CASKRTAFGNEQFF.

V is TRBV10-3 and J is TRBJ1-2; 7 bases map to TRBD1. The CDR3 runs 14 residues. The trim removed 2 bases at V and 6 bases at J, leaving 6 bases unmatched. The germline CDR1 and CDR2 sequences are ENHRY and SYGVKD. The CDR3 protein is CAISELAGGDGYTF. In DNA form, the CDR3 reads TGTGCCATCAGTGAGCTGGCAGGGGGGGATGGCTACACCTTC.

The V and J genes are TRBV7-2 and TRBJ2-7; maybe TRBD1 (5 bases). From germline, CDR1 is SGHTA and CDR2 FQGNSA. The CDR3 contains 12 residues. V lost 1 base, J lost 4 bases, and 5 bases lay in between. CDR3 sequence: CASSLGTYEQYF. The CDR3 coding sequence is TGTGCCAGCAGCTTAGGGACATACGAGCAGTACTTC.